The rows below give T cell receptor beta chains drawn from one sample of a study of neurological immune-mediated disorders. In TCRdb, the 5' RACE reads were re-called with MiXCR into one record per CDR3 protein. The sample comprises roughly 74,000 distinct CDR3 sequences, approximately 5.2% of which are singletons, and 6% to 9.5% rests with the top ten. The sequencing sample was made of PBMCs. These receptors all stem from a man aged 18 to 29 with multiple sclerosis. The CDR3 runs from the conserved cysteine through the conserved F or W. A D gene is named only where the DNA matches it firmly. Not every row has a clone size; where given, it reads once, few, many or a size class.

clone_size	v_call	d_call	j_call	cdr3_aa	cdr3_nt
many	TRBV7-9	NA	TRBJ1-1	CASSLLQAPEAFF	TGTGCCAGCAGCCTTTTACAGGCGCCTGAAGCTTTCTTT
many	TRBV25-1	TRBD1	TRBJ1-1	CASRDRGDAEAFF	TGTGCCAGCAGGGACAGGGGTGACGCTGAAGCTTTCTTT
many	TRBV7-2	NA	TRBJ2-7	CASSLGGPGFSYEQYF	TGTGCCAGCAGCTTAGGAGGCCCCGGGTTCTCCTACGAGCAGTACTTC
many	TRBV5-6	TRBD1	TRBJ2-3	CASSGWTGTDTQYF	TGTGCCAGCAGCGGGTGGACAGGGACAGATACGCAGTATTTT
few	TRBV20-1	TRBD2	TRBJ2-1	CSAPPGLAVGGINEQFF	TGCAGTGCTCCCCCGGGACTAGCGGTTGGGGGGATCAATGAGCAGTTCTTC
many	TRBV4-1	TRBD2	TRBJ2-1	CASSQGPTSGRVNEQFF	TGCGCCAGCAGCCAAGGTCCGACTAGCGGGAGGGTCAATGAGCAGTTCTTC
many	TRBV7-8	NA	TRBJ2-3	CASSHSGSDTQYF	TGTGCCAGCAGCCACAGCGGTTCAGATACGCAGTATTTT
few	TRBV20-1	NA	TRBJ1-5	CSASADSNQPQNF	TGCAGTGCTAGTGCGGACAGCAATCAGCCCCAGAATTTT
many	TRBV24-1	TRBD2	TRBJ2-2	CATSGLGLAGFATGELFF	TGTGCCACCAGTGGACTTGGACTAGCGGGGTTCGCGACCGGGGAGCTGTTTTTT
NA	TRBV4-2	NA	TRBJ2-3	CASSRAKGTDTQYF	TGTGCCAGCAGCCGGGCAAAGGGCACAGATACGCAGTATTTT
few	TRBV30	TRBD1	TRBJ1-6	CAWIGTGGAPLNF	TGTGCCTGGATTGGGACAGGGGGTGCACCCCTCAACTTT
many	TRBV20-1	TRBD1	TRBJ1-4	CSASGDRGREEKLFF	TGCAGTGCTAGTGGGGACAGGGGGCGGGAGGAAAAACTGTTTTTT
few	TRBV5-1	TRBD1	TRBJ2-7	CASSDEMNPKPTGNTYEQYF	TGCGCCAGCAGCGACGAAATGAACCCAAAACCGACAGGGAACACCTACGAGCAGTACTTC
NA	TRBV18	NA	TRBJ1-1	CASSQDRSAEAFF	TGTGCCAGCTCACAGGACCGATCGGCGGAAGCTTTCTTT
many	TRBV5-1	TRBD2	TRBJ2-3	CASSLGLAGVDTQYF	TGCGCCAGCAGCTTGGGACTAGCGGGAGTAGATACGCAGTATTTT
many	TRBV28	NA	TRBJ1-4	CASLDSLNEKLFF	TGTGCCAGCCTCGACAGTCTTAATGAAAAACTGTTTTTT
NA	TRBV28	NA	TRBJ2-3	CASSLWKGRDTQYF	TGTGCCAGCAGTTTATGGAAAGGGAGAGATACGCAGTATTTT
many	TRBV7-2	TRBD2	TRBJ2-5	CASSLATSGSGETQYF	TGTGCCAGCAGCTTAGCGACTAGCGGGAGTGGGGAGACCCAGTACTTC
many	TRBV3-1	NA	TRBJ2-7	CASSQGRGRYEQYF	TGTGCCAGCAGCCAAGGACGGGGACGCTACGAGCAGTACTTC
many	TRBV5-1	NA	TRBJ1-1	CASSSGGDHEAFF	TGCGCCAGCAGCTCCGGGGGAGACCATGAAGCTTTCTTT
many	TRBV12-3/TRBV12-4	NA	TRBJ1-5	CASGLSGGGGQPQNF	TGTGCGTCCGGGCTGTCAGGCGGGGGAGGTCAGCCCCAGAATTTT
few	TRBV7-8	NA	TRBJ2-7	CASSLVQTAYEQYF	TGTGCCAGCAGCTTAGTACAGACCGCCTACGAGCAGTACTTC
NA	TRBV5-1	NA	TRBJ2-1	CASSLDRARGRNEQFF	TGCGCCAGCAGCTTGGACCGGGCTAGAGGGAGAAATGAGCAGTTCTTC
many	TRBV11-1	NA	TRBJ2-4	CASSSRRELNIQYF	TGTGCCAGCAGCAGCCGGCGGGAACTAAACATTCAGTACTTC
once	TRBV29-1	NA	TRBJ2-1	CSVLASPSSYNEQFF	TGCAGCGTGCTAGCTTCCCCTAGCTCCTACAATGAGCAGTTCTTC
many	TRBV20-1	TRBD2	TRBJ2-1	CSAAGTSGLYNEQFF	TGCAGTGCTGCGGGGACTAGCGGGTTATACAATGAGCAGTTCTTC
many	TRBV29-1	NA	TRBJ2-7	CSVEDHFGRTRSYEQYF	TGCAGCGTTGAAGATCACTTCGGACGGACCCGATCCTACGAGCAGTACTTC
few	TRBV18	NA	TRBJ1-1	CASSPLGAGEAFF	TGTGCCAGCTCACCATTGGGAGCCGGTGAAGCTTTCTTT
NA	TRBV18	NA	TRBJ1-5	CASSPQGHQPQNF	TGTGCCAGCTCACCACAGGGTCATCAGCCCCAGAATTTT
many	TRBV9	NA	TRBJ1-1	CASSVGRGNTEAFF	TGTGCCAGCAGCGTAGGAAGGGGAAACACTGAAGCTTTCTTT
many	TRBV28	TRBD2	TRBJ2-5	CASSAGTSGGGGETQYF	TGTGCCAGCAGTGCCGGGACTAGCGGAGGCGGGGGTGAGACCCAGTACTTC
many	TRBV7-2	NA	TRBJ1-1	CASSQIGGRATEAFF	TGTGCCAGCAGCCAAATCGGTGGCAGGGCCACTGAAGCTTTCTTT
few	TRBV7-2	NA	TRBJ2-3	CVSSLKGRYTDTQYF	TGTGTCAGCAGCTTAAAGGGCAGGTACACAGATACGCAGTATTTT
NA	TRBV9	NA	TRBJ2-7	CASSPSSGTGREQYF	TGTGCCAGCAGCCCTTCCTCCGGGACGGGGAGAGAGCAGTACTTC
many	TRBV10-3	TRBD1	TRBJ1-1	CAIGQVAEAFF	TGTGCCATCGGACAGGTGGCTGAAGCTTTCTTT